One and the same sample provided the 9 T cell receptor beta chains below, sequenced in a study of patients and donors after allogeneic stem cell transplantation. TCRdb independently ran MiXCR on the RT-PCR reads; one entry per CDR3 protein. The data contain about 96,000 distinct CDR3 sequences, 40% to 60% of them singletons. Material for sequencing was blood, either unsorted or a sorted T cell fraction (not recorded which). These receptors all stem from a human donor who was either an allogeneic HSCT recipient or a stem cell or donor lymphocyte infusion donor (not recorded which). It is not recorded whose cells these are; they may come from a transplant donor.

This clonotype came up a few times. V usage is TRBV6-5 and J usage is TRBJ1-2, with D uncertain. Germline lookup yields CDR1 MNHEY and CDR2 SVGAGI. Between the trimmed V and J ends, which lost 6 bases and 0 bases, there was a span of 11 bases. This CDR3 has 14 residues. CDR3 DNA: TGTGCCAGCAGCTTCGTCGATTCTAACTATGGCTACACCTTC. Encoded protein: CASSFVDSNYGYTF.

The CDR3 nucleotides are TGTGCCAGCCCTCCGGGACAGGTTTACAATGAGCAGTTCTTC. Translated: CASPPGQVYNEQFF. The chain couples TRBV2 to TRBJ2-1; the match to TRBD1 covers 8 bases. The CDR3 has 14 amino acids. The junction had 7 bases not matched to a gene; V was cut back by 8 bases and J by 4 bases. Per the germline V gene, CDR1 is SNHLY and CDR2 is FYNNEI.

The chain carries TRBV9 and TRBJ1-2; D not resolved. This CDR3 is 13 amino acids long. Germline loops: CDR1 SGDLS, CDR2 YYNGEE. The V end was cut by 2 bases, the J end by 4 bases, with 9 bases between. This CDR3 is CASSVSGGYGYTF. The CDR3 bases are TGTGCCAGCAGCGTTTCCGGTGGCTATGGCTACACCTTC.

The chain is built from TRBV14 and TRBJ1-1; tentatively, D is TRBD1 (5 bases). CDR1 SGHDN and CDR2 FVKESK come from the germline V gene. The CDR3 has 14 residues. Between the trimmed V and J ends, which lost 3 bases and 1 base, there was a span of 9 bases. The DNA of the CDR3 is TGTGCCAGCAGCCAGGGACGGGAGAACACTGAAGCTTTCTTT. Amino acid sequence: CASSQGRENTEAFF.

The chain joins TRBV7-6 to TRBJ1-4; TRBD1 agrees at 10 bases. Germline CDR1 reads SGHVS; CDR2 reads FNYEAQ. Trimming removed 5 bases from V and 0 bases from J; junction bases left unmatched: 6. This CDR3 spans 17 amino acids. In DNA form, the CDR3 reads TGTGCCAGCAGCCCTAGACAGGGGGCCCCAACTAATGAAAAACTGTTTTTT. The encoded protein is CASSPRQGAPTNEKLFF. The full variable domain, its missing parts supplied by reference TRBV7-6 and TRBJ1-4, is GAGVSQSPRYKVTKRGQDVALRCDPISGHVSLYWYRQALGQGPEFLTYFNYEAQQDKSGLPNDRFSAERPEGSISTLTIQRTEQRDSAMYRCASSPRQGAPTNEKLFFGSGTQLSVL.

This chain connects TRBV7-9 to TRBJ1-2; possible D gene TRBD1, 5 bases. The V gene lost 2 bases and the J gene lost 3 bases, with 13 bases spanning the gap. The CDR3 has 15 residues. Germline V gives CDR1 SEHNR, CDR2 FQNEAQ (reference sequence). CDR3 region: CASSLPGGEYYGYTF. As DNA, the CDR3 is TGTGCCAGCAGCTTACCCGGAGGGGAGTACTATGGCTACACCTTC.

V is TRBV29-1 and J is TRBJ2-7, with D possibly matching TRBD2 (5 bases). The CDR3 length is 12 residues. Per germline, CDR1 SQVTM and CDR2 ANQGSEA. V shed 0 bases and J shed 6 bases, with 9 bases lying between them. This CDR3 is CSVEENSAEQYF. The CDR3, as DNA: TGCAGCGTTGAAGAAAATAGCGCCGAGCAGTACTTC.

The CDR3 protein is CASSLAPGQHF. CDR3 in DNA: TGTGCCAGCAGCTTAGCCCCGGGACAGCATTTT. The rearrangement joins TRBV7-2 to TRBJ2-3, with unresolved D. Near its end, the DNA agrees better with TRBJ1-5, so the J call may be wrong. This CDR3 region has 11 residues. Germline loops: CDR1 SGHTA, CDR2 FQGNSA.

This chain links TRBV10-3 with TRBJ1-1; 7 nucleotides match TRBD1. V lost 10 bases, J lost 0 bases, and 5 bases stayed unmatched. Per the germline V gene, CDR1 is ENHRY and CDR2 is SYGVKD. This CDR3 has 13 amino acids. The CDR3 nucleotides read TGTGCCACCTTACAGGGGATGAACACTGAAGCTTTCTTT. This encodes CATLQGMNTEAFF.